One sample yielded the 22 T cell receptor beta chains listed below, sequenced in a study of shared clonotypes between healthy human individuals. The assay was immunoSEQ multiplex PCR, and TCRdb's table has in-frame clones only and misses some. The sample records roughly 95,000 clones, around 43% being singletons. The sample taken for sequencing was PBMCs. The receptor source for this set is a woman between 40 and 50 years old in good health. Some clones in this sample may be carry-over from other donors' samples.

This rearrangement joins TRBV9 to TRBJ1-1; no clear D gene. The CDR3 contains 13 residues. The germline CDR1 and CDR2 sequences are SGDLS and YYNGEE. V lost 2 bases to trimming and J lost 5 bases, with 10 bases between them. CDR3 coding DNA: TGTGCCAGCAGCGTCGTCTCGAAGACTGAAGCTTTCTTT. This sequence encodes CASSVVSKTEAFF.

This clone was detected a few times. In DNA form, the CDR3 reads TGTGCCAGCAGTGGCGATGGCTACACCTTC. Protein product: CASSGDGYTF. The rearrangement joins TRBV2 to TRBJ1-2; D is ambiguous. V shed 4 bases and J shed 6 bases, with 3 bases lying between them. Germline loops: CDR1 SNHLY, CDR2 FYNNEI. This CDR3 is built from 10 residues.

The chain recombines TRBV18 with TRBJ2-5; maybe TRBD2 (6 bases). Per germline, CDR1 KGHSH and CDR2 LQKENI. V lost 2 bases to trimming and J lost 0 bases, with 10 bases between them. This CDR3 is 15 amino acids long. CDR3 sequence: CASSPRRGDQETQYF. For the CDR3, the DNA is TGTGCCAGCTCACCAAGGAGGGGTGACCAAGAGACCCAGTACTTC. The full variable domain, in which reference TRBV18 and TRBJ2-5 provide the parts outside the CDR3, is NAGVMQNPRHLVRRRGQEARLRCSPMKGHSHVYWYRQLPEEGLKFMVYLQKENIIDESGMPKERFSAEFPKEGPSILRIQQVVRGDSAAYFCASSPRRGDQETQYFGPGTRLLVL.

This chain uses TRBV5-1 with TRBJ2-5; D is uncertain. The germline V gene encodes CDR1 SGHRS and CDR2 YFSETQ. There are 14 residues in the CDR3. V dropped 0 bases and J dropped 2 bases, with 8 bases sitting between them. CDR3 residues: CASSLEQPQETQYF. For the CDR3, the DNA is TGCGCCAGCAGCTTGGAACAGCCTCAAGAGACCCAGTACTTC. Full variable domain (outside the CDR3, taken from reference TRBV5-1 and TRBJ2-5): KAGVTQTPRYLIKTRGQQVTLSCSPISGHRSVSWYQQTPGQGLQFLFEYFSETQRNKGNFPGRFSGRQFSNSRSEMNVSTLELGDSALYLCASSLEQPQETQYFGPGTRLLVL.

This clone was recorded once. The V gene is TRBV28, the J gene TRBJ1-2, with D possibly being TRBD1 (6 bases). CDR1 is MDHEN and CDR2 is SYDVKM in the germline V gene. This CDR3 has 13 residues. V was trimmed by 3 bases and J by 7 bases, leaving 12 bases between them. The CDR3 DNA is TGTGCCAGCAGTTTGCCGAACAGGGTTGGCTACACCTTC. This codes for CASSLPNRVGYTF.

This clone occurred a few times. The rearrangement uses TRBV30 and TRBJ1-5, with D possibly being TRBD1 (5 bases). In germline, CDR1 is GTSNPN, CDR2 SVGIG (reference sequence). V lost 4 bases, J lost 0 bases, and 10 bases lay in between. This CDR3 has 14 residues. The CDR3 nucleotides are TGTGCCTGGACTCCCAGGGCTAGCAATCAGCCCCAGCATTTT. This encodes CAWTPRASNQPQHF. Full variable domain (remainder filled in from reference TRBV30 and TRBJ1-5): SQTIHQWPATLVQPVGSPLSLECTVEGTSNPNLYWYRQAAGRGLQLLFYSVGIGQISSEVPQNLSASRPQDRQFILSSKKLLLSDSGFYLCAWTPRASNQPQHFGDGTRLSIL.

This clone was seen at least ten times. This rearrangement joins TRBV28 to TRBJ1-2; a possible D gene is TRBD1 (6 bases). Trimming left V 6 bases short and J 2 bases short, with 10 bases between. Germline V gene lookup returns CDR1 MDHEN and CDR2 SYDVKM. The CDR3 contains 13 residues. CDR3 residues: CASRRTANYGYTF. The CDR3 DNA reads as TGTGCCAGCAGAAGGACAGCAAACTATGGCTACACCTTC.

This clone was counted between two and nine times. The chain recombines TRBV7-9 with TRBJ2-1, with unresolved D. This CDR3 is built from 15 residues. Germline lookup yields CDR1 SEHNR and CDR2 FQNEAQ (reference sequence). The V end lost 4 bases, the J end lost 4 bases, and 14 bases lay between the germline ends. The CDR3 DNA is TGTGCCAGCAGCTCACTCTGGGCTACTTACAATGAGCAGTTCTTC. This gives the protein CASSSLWATYNEQFF. The full variable domain, in which reference TRBV7-9 and TRBJ2-1 provide the parts outside the CDR3, is DTGVSQNPRHKITKRGQNVTFRCDPISEHNRLYWYRQTLGQGPEFLTYFQNEAQLEKSRLLSDRFSAERPKGSFSTLEIQRTEQGDSAMYLCASSSLWATYNEQFFGPGTRLTVL.

This clone was detected only a few times. Germline is not matched at one junction end, which may reflect a read error. This CDR3 reads CASNTGGESSEQYF. The CDR3 bases are TGTGCCAGCAACACCGGGGGGGAGTCCTCCGAGCAGTACTTC. This chain uses TRBV4-2 with TRBJ2-5; 8 nucleotides line up with TRBD2. The J call may be in error: the DNA end matches TRBJ2-7 better. CDR1 is LGHNA and CDR2 is YNFKEQ in the germline V gene. CDR3 length: 14 residues.

The table lists this clone with many counts. The V call is TRBV7-8, the J call TRBJ2-5, with D uncertain. Trimming cost V 8 bases and J 4 bases, with 11 bases left between them. This CDR3 contains 12 residues. From germline, CDR1 is SGHVS and CDR2 FQNEAQ. The CDR3 here is CASFTWLETQYF. The CDR3 DNA is TGTGCCAGCTTTACTTGGCTAGAGACCCAGTACTTC.

With respect to this clone: This may come from a read error, since a much larger clone is one base off. V gene TRBV10-2 combines with J gene TRBJ1-4; D gene unclear. The V gene's germline CDR1 is WSHSY and CDR2 SAAADI. The CDR3 is 13 amino acids. In nucleotides, the CDR3 is TGCGCCAGCAGTGAATGGGCTGAGGAAAAACTGCTTTTT. Translated, it gives CASSEWAEEKLLF.

Only one count was recorded for this clone. This CDR3 is also generated by other DNA sequences in the sample. In nucleotides, the CDR3 is TGCGCCAGCAGCGGGACGGTCAAAGAGACCCAGTACTTC. It codes for CASSGTVKETQYF. The rearrangement links TRBV5-1 to TRBJ2-5, with D perhaps matching TRBD1 or TRBD2 (5 bases each). The germline CDR1 and CDR2 sequences are SGHRS and YFSETQ. V lost 4 bases, J lost 3 bases, and 10 bases lay in between. The CDR3 length is 13 residues.

This clone was detected once. The chain joins TRBV4-2 to TRBJ2-7, with TRBD2 as a possible D gene (5 bases). Germline V gene lookup returns CDR1 LGHNA and CDR2 YNFKEQ. Trimming shortened V by 2 bases and J by 3 bases, and 8 bases separated the two germline ends. CDR3 length equals 13 residues. CDR3 in DNA: TGTGCCAGCAGCCAAAGCGGATACTACGAGCAGTACTTC. Translated: CASSQSGYYEQYF.

The sample holds many counts of this clone. The chain is built from TRBV4-3 and TRBJ2-3, with TRBD1 as a possible D gene (5 bases). Trimming shortened V by 4 bases and J by 3 bases, and 11 bases separated the two germline ends. This CDR3 comprises 14 residues. The germline V gene has CDR1 LGHNA and CDR2 YSLEER. Here the CDR3 DNA reads TGCGCCAGCAGCCCGGGCCCAGGGACAGATACGCAGTATTTT. Protein product: CASSPGPGTDTQYF.

The chain combines TRBV6-5 with TRBJ2-3; 10 positions agree with TRBD1. The length of the CDR3 is 16 residues. Per germline, CDR1 MNHEY and CDR2 SVGAGI. The V gene end was trimmed by 2 bases and the J gene end by 5 bases; junction bases not matched to a gene: 7. The CDR3 sequence: CASSYASGQGLDTQYF. The CDR3 DNA reads TGTGCCAGCAGTTACGCCTCGGGACAGGGGTTAGATACGCAGTATTTT.

The V call is TRBV6-6, the J call TRBJ1-3; D is uncertain. The CDR3 spans 14 residues. Germline V CDR1 and CDR2: MNHNY, SVGAGI (reference sequence). V shed 3 bases and J shed 4 bases, with 10 bases lying between them. CDR3 bases: TGTGCCAGCAGTTATGTGGACGTCGGAAACACCATATATTTT. Encoded protein: CASSYVDVGNTIYF.

This clone was counted a single time. This chain connects TRBV13 to TRBJ2-2; 14 bases line up with TRBD2. After removal of 4 bases from V and 5 bases from J, the junction contained 6 bases not matched to a gene. Germline V CDR1 and CDR2: PRHDT, FYEKMQ (reference sequence). The CDR3 has 17 residues. CDR3: CASSSGTSGSGTGELFF. The CDR3 region has the DNA TGTGCCAGCAGCTCCGGGACTAGCGGGAGTGGAACCGGGGAGCTGTTTTTT.

Concerning this clone itself: This could be a read error, since a much larger clone is one nucleotide away. CDR3 sequence: CAWKGEDTEAFF. As DNA, the CDR3 is TGTGCCTGGAAGGGGGAGGACACTGAAGCTTTCTTT. This chain links TRBV30 with TRBJ1-1, with D tentatively TRBD1 (6 bases). Germline CDR1 reads GTSNPN; CDR2 reads SVGIG (reference sequence). CDR3 length: 12 residues. Trimming took 4 bases from V and 3 from J, leaving 9 bases between them.

Remarks on this clone: Within the sample, other DNA sequences also encode this same CDR3. CDR3 residues: CASSSGGSQETQYF. DNA for the CDR3: TGTGCCAGCAGCTCAGGCGGCAGCCAAGAGACCCAGTACTTC. This chain connects TRBV7-3 to TRBJ2-5; no firm D call. The germline V gene has CDR1 SGHTA and CDR2 FQGTGA. V dropped 4 bases and J dropped 1 base, with 10 bases sitting between them. This CDR3 region has 14 residues.

At least ten counts were recorded for this clone. This chain links TRBV6-4 with TRBJ1-5; 7 nucleotides agree with TRBD1. Germline CDR1 is MRHNA and CDR2 is SNTAGT. The CDR3 length is 14 residues. V was clipped by 9 bases and J by 2 bases; unmatched bases: 7. CDR3 residues: CARTSDRGNQPQHF. The CDR3 nucleotides read TGTGCCAGGACATCCGACAGGGGCAATCAGCCCCAGCATTTT.

V usage is TRBV6-6 and J usage is TRBJ1-4, with D possibly TRBD1 on 6 matching bases. Germline-derived CDR1 and CDR2 are MNHNY and SVGAGI (reference sequence). The CDR3 has 15 amino acids. V was pared by 4 bases and J by 5 bases, with 14 bases between. The CDR3 bases are TGTGCCAGCAGTTCCCTCGGGAGGGGGAATGAAAAACTGTTTTTT. As protein: CASSSLGRGNEKLFF.

The rearrangement joins TRBV5-6 to TRBJ1-2, with 10 bases matching TRBD1. Looked up from germline, CDR1 is SGHDT and CDR2 is YYEEEE. This CDR3 is built from 15 residues. Trimming took 0 bases from V and 14 from J; bases not matched to a gene: 13. The DNA of the CDR3 is TGTGCCAGCAGCTTGGGACCGGGACAGGGGAGTCAAGGTACCTTC. This gives the protein CASSLGPGQGSQGTF.